This T cell receptor (beta chain) was sequenced for a study of regulatory T cells in long-lasting Graves disease (dated by TCRdb to about 2021). As for the study more broadly: Persistent Graves' disease meant more than 5 years of antithyroid drug treatment with TSH receptor autoantibodies that stayed positive. Peripheral blood TCR sequencing and RNA sequencing compared persistent Graves' disease patients with newly diagnosed Graves' disease patients. A total of about 33 samples were covered by TCR sequencing, comprising around 13 persistent and roughly 20 newly diagnosed Graves' disease patients. Antithyroid drugs had been taken for roughly 10 years on average by persistent Graves' disease patients in the clinical cohort. The study was conducted in China and was registered as a clinical trial. General conclusions and limits of the study: Only peripheral blood was studied, because thyroid tissue, the primary lesion, was inaccessible. Preferential use of TRBV28, TRBJ1-2 and TRBJ2-5 was observed in persistent disease, whereas TRBV20-1 and TRBJ2-1 were favored in newly diagnosed disease. Persistent patients shared more public clonotypes among themselves (around 2,500) than newly diagnosed patients did (more than 950). The small sample size was acknowledged by the authors as a limitation that may reduce accuracy. Persistent Graves' disease patients showed lower TCR Shannon entropy and fewer highly expanded clones than newly diagnosed patients, suggesting clonal expansion. Only the TCR beta chain was sequenced and analyzed.

Only a few counts were recorded for this clonotype. What antigen it recognizes has not been identified. There are no base qualities to consult, and no much larger clone falls within one base. As encoded in the germline V gene, CDR1 is MDHEN while CDR2 is SYDVKM. The CDR3 contains 17 residues, cysteine and phenylalanine counted. Of all the DNA, just the CDR3 is kept, 51 bases in frame from base 1. V loses 7 bases, J loses 2 bases, and the germline ends lie 21 bases apart. The method was multiplex PCR. TCRdb records Illumina HiSeq 4000 as the sequencer. TCR beta libraries were built with iRepertoire HTBI primers and Arm-PCR amplification of CDR3 regions. PCR products were gel purified before sequencing. As for how the authors treated the data: Across samples, about 63 TRBV and 13 to 15 TRBJ segments were identified and used for gene usage analysis of CDR3 amino acid clonotypes. COPE and FqMerger were used to merge the filtered high-quality paired reads into contigs. BLAST was used to align contigs to the IMGT TRBV, TRBD and TRBJ reference genes, and CDR3 was defined following IMGT. Highly expanded clones were defined as clonotypes with a frequency above 0.1%. Repertoire diversity was measured by Shannon entropy, and V-J evenness by the Gini coefficient. Public clonotypes were defined as clonotypes shared by more than one individual. The public reads were reanalyzed by TCRdb: fastp trimming at Q25, MiXCR alignment, in-frame beta chains only. Identical CDR3 protein sequences are pooled into one entry, listed with their most common genes and DNA. Clone size and V and J calls follow TCRdb, not the original study. The sample has around 500,000 distinct CDR3 sequences on record, under 25% of them singletons. Of the sample, under 9% falls within the top ten clones.

The sample's time point label, in plain terms: persistent/refractory GD, antithyroid drugs over 5 years with positive TRAb. For both TCR sequencing and RNA sequencing, RNA was extracted from PBMCs in TRIzol. The diagnosis of Graves' disease was made according to American Thyroid Association guidelines. The patients came from an endocrinology department in Xi'an, China. From each patient, about 9 milliliters of peripheral blood was collected into an EDTA anticoagulant tube. PBMCs were isolated by Ficoll Paque Plus density gradient separation without further T cell sorting. RNA quality was checked with an Agilent 2100 Bioanalyzer and agarose gel, and concentration with a NanoDrop 2000.

The chain uses TRBV28 and TRBJ1-5; the D region possibly corresponds to TRBD1 (5 bases align). The receptor's source is a female donor with Graves disease. The sample here was peripheral blood mononuclear cells (PBMCs), taken when the disease was refractory, from a patient treated with antithyroid drugs. The DNA sequence is given as TGTGCCAGCATACCCGGGAGGGGAAGGGGCGGCAATCAGCCCCAGCATTTT. Translated, it reads CASIPGRGRGGNQPQHF. Joined to the reference TRBV28 and TRBJ1-5 proteins, this CDR3 gives the full variable domain: DVKVTQSSRYLVKRTGEKVFLECVQDMDHENMFWYRQDPGLGLRLIYFSYDVKMKEKGDIPEGYSVSREKKERFSLILESASTNQTSMYLCASIPGRGRGGNQPQHFGDGTRLSIL.